The present T cell receptor (beta chain) was sequenced within a study of CD8 T cells in Susac syndrome. Study summary: When blood was drawn, patients with Susac syndrome were on intravenous immunoglobulin alone, on corticosteroids, or therapy-naive. Findings and caveats of the study: The total CD8+ repertoires contained around 15 Susac-specific public clones, and the CD8+ TEMRA repertoires contained 4 to 6.

Germline lookup yields CDR1 SGHVS and CDR2 FNYEAQ. The CDR3 sequence is 16 residues long. With 5 bases clipped from V and 1 base from J, the junction kept 7 bases outside the gene matches. RNA totalling about 0.45 to 1 ug underwent reverse transcription with random hexamers. Using its own MiXCR run on the immunoSEQ multiplex PCR reads, TCRdb lists one record per CDR3 protein. Of approximately 54,000 distinct CDR3 sequences listed, approximately 95% are singletons. Regarding this clonotype: The antigen remains unidentified.

The chain has TRBV7-6 and TRBJ1-1; 10 bases agree with TRBD1. The receptor comes from a human donor with Susac syndrome. The sequencing sample was made of CD8+ T cells from PBMCs. CDR3 sequence (DNA): TGTGCCAGCAGCACGCGACAGGGGGCAGGGAACACTGAAGCTTTCTTT. Translated, it gives CASSTRQGAGNTEAFF.